This T cell receptor beta chain was recovered during a study of T cell responses to AZD1222 COVID-19 vaccine. Study-wide results and limits: Spike-specific TCR depth and breadth grew after two AZD1222 doses.

Using immunoSEQ multiplex PCR, the repertoire was profiled, and TCRdb retains in-frame clones only, with some absent. Here the sample spans 150,000 to 200,000 clones, about 91% being singletons. Note on this clone: As yet, its antigen is unknown.

Unmatched junction bases numbered 5, after V lost 3 bases and J lost 0 bases. Germline V gene lookup returns CDR1 SGHNT and CDR2 YYREEE (reference sequence). The length of the CDR3 is 15 residues. This rearrangement joins TRBV5-4 to TRBJ1-1, with 7 bases matching TRBD1. The material sequenced was peripheral blood, taken on day 0 of AZD1222 vaccination. The sequence was collected from an adult in good health. The chain's CDR3 is CASSSGQWMNTEAFF. CDR3 nucleotides: TGTGCCAGCAGCTCGGGACAGTGGATGAACACTGAAGCTTTCTTT.